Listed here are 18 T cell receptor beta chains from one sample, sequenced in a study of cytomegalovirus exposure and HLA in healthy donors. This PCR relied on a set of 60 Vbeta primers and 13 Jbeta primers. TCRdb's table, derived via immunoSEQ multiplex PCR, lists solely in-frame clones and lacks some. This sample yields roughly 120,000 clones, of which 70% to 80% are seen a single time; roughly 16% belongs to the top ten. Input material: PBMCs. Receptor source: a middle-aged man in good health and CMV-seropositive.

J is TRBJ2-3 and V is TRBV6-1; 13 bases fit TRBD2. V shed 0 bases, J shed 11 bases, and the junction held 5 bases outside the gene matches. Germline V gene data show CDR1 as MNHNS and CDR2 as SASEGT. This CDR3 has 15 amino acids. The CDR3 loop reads CASSEATSGGPEQYF. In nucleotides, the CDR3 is TGTGCCAGCAGTGAAGCGACTAGCGGGGGGCCAGAGCAGTATTTT.

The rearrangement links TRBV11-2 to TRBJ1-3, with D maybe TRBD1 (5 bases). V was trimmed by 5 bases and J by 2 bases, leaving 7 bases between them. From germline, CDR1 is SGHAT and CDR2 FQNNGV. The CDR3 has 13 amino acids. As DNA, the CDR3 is TGTGCCAGCAGCCCGGGGGCTGGAAACACCATATATTTT. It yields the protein CASSPGAGNTIYF.

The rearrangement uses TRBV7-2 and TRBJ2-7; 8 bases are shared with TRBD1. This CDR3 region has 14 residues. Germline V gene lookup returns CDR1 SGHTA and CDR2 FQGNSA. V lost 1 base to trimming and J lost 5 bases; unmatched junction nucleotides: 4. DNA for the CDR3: TGTGCCAGCAGCTTAGTGGGACAGGCAAACGAGCAGTACTTC. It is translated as CASSLVGQANEQYF.

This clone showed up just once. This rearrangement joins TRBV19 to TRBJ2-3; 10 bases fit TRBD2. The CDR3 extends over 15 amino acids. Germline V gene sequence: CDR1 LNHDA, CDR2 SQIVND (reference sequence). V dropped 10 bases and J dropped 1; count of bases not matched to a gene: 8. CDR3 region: CATKSGRGRTDTQYF. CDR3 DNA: TGTGCCACAAAGAGCGGGAGGGGCCGCACAGATACGCAGTATTTT.

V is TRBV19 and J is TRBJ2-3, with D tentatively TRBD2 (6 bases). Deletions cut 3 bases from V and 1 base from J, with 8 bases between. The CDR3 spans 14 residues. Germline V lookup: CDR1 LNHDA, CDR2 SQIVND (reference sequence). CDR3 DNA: TGTGCCAGTAGTATGGGCGGGGGCACAGATACGCAGTATTTT. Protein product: CASSMGGGTDTQYF.

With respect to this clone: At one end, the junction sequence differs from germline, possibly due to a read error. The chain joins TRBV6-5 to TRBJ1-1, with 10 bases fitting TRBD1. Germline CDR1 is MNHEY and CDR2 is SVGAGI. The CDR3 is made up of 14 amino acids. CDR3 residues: CASRGTGANAEAFF. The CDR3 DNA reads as TGTGCCAGCAGGGGGACAGGGGCGAACGCTGAAGCTTTCTTT.

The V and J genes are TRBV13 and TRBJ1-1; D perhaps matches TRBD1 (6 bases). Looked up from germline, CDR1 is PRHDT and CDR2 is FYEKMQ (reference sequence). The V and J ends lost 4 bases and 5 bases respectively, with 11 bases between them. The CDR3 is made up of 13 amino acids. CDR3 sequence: CASSWGRGTEAFF. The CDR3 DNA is TGTGCCAGCAGCTGGGGGCGCGGGACTGAAGCTTTCTTT.

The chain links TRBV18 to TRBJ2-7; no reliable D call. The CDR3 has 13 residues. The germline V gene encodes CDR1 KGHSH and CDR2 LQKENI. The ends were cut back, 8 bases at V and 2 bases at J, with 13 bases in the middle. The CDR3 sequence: CASTNERAYEQYF. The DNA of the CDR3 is TGTGCCAGCACGAACGAGAGAGCCTACGAGCAGTACTTC.

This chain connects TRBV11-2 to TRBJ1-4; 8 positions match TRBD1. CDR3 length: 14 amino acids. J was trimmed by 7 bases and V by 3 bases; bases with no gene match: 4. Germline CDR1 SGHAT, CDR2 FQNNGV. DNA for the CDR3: TGTGCCAGCAGCTTCGACAGGGGAGGTGAAAAACTGTTTTTT. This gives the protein CASSFDRGGEKLFF.

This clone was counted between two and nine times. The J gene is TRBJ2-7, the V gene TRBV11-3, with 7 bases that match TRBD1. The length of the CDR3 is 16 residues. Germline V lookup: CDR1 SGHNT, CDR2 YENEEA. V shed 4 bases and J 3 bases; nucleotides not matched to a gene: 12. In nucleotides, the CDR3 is TGTGCCAGCAGCTCGCCCAGACAGGGATCGAACTACGAGCAGTACTTC. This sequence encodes CASSSPRQGSNYEQYF.

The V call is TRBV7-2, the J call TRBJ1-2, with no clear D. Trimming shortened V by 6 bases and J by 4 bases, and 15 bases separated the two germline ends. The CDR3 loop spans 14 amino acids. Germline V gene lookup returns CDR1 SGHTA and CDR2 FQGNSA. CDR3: CASSLLGAAYGYTF. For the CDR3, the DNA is TGTGCCAGCAGTCTCTTAGGAGCGGCCTATGGCTACACCTTC.

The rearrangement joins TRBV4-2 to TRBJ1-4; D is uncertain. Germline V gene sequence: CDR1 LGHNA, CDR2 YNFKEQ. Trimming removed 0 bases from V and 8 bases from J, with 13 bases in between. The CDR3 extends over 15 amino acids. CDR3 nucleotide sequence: TGTGCCAGCAGCCAAGATACTCCCCCGGGGGAAAAACTGTTTTTT. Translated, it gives CASSQDTPPGEKLFF.

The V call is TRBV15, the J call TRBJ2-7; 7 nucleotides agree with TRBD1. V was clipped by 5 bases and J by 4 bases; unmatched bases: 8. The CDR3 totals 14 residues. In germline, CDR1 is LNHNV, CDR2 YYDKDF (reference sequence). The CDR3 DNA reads TGTGCCACCAGCGTAAGACAGGGTTCTTACGAGCAGTACTTC. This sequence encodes CATSVRQGSYEQYF.

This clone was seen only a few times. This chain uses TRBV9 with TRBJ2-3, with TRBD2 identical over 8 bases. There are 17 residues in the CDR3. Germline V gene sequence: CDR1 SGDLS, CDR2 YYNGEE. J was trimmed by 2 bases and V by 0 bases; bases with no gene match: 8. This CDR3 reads CASSVGPGGSLTDTQYF. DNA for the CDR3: TGTGCCAGCAGCGTAGGCCCGGGGGGGTCTCTCACAGATACGCAGTATTTT.

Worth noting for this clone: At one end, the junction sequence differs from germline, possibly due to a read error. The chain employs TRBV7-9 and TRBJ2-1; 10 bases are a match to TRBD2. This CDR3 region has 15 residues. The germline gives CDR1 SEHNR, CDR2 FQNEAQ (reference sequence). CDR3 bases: TGTTCCAGCTCTGGGGCTAGCGGGGGTTACGATGAGCAGTTCTTC. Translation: CSSSGASGGYDEQFF. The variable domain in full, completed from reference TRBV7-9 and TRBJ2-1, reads DTGVSQNPRHKITKRGQNVTFRCDPISEHNRLYWYRQTLGQGPEFLTYFQNEAQLEKSRLLSDRFSAERPKGSFSTLEIQRTEQGDSAMYLCSSSGASGGYDEQFFGPGTRLTVL.

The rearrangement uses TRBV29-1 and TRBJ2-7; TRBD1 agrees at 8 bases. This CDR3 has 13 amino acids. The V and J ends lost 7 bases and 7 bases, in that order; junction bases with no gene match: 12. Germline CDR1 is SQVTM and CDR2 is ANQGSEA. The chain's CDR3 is CSARGQGAGEQYF. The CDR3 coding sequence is TGCAGCGCTCGAGGGCAGGGGGCAGGGGAGCAGTACTTC.

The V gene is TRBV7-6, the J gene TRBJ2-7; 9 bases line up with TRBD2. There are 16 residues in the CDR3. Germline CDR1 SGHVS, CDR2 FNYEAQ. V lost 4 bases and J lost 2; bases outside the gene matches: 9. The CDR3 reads CASSSEGLAGTYEQYF. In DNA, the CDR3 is TGTGCCAGCAGCTCCGAGGGGCTAGCGGGAACCTACGAGCAGTACTTC.

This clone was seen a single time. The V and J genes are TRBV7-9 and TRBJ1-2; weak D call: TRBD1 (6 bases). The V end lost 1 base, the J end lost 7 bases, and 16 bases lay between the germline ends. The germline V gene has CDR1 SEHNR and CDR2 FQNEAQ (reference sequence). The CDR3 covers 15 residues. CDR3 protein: CASSLGQGQGSGYTF. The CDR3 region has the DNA TGTGCCAGCAGCTTAGGGCAGGGGCAGGGAAGTGGCTACACCTTC.